This note documents a single T cell receptor (beta chain) sequence. Its antigen is unknown. This record belongs to a study of cytomegalovirus exposure and HLA in healthy donors. The study, taken as a whole, reports: Most of the TCR beta V segments (in an earlier analysis) were productive either about 90% or about 30% of the time. A list of around 160 TCR beta chains associated with cytomegalovirus was given. Clonal expansion, a later analysis showed, was greater in HLA-associated TCR beta chains than in equally common others.

Vbeta (60) and Jbeta (13) primers were used in the PCR. In the original analysis: Unique TCR beta chains numbered approximately 80 million in a later analysis, with roughly 10 million shared. Produced via immunoSEQ multiplex PCR; TCRdb's table is partial and in-frame only. V and J calls and clone size are given by that table; D and trimming were obtained from the DNA. There are some 87,000 clones in the sample; around 79% occur only once, and around 22% lies in the top ten. Germline CDR1 reads SGHNT; CDR2 reads YYREEE (reference sequence). V trimming: 4 bases; J trimming: 3 bases; junction bases outside the gene matches: 8. This CDR3 is built from 16 residues.

The chain uses TRBV5-4 and TRBJ1-4; TRBD1 matches 8 bases. The clonotype originates from a woman aged 40 to 50 in good health and CMV-seropositive. Sequenced input: PBMCs. CDR3 coding DNA: TGTGCCAGCAGCATCAAGAAGACAGGGGCTAATGAAAAACTGTTTTTT. It translates to CASSIKKTGANEKLFF.